This T cell receptor (beta chain) was sequenced for a study of response to subunit inactivated influenza vaccine (dated by TCRdb to the late 2010s). Regarding the complete study: Deep quantitative profiling of the T cell receptor repertoire was used in the study to follow responses to a trivalent subunit inactivated influenza vaccine.

This clonotype was counted a few times. Its antigen remains undetermined. Base qualities were left out, and no much larger clone turns up one base away. Study-wide conclusions, independent of this receptor: According to the authors, only a limited number of new T cells may be recruited by each seasonal influenza vaccination.

The germline V gene (reference sequence) gives CDR1 as DFQATT and CDR2 as SNEGSKA. Compared with germline, V lacks 5 bases and J lacks 8 bases; bases without a gene match: 9. The CDR3 starts with the cysteine, ends with the phenylalanine, and has 13 residues. The read is trimmed to its CDR3 DNA, 39 bases read in frame from base 1. Receptor libraries were prepared by RT-PCR. Data came from an Illumina HiSeq 2500. Starting from the raw public reads, TCRdb applied fastp trimming at Q25, assembled clones with MiXCR and retained in-frame beta chains. Rows merge per CDR3 protein into single entries with the most common DNA and genes. Counted in this sample were more than 250,000 distinct CDR3 sequences; about a fifth of them appeared once. Clones ranked in the top ten supply about 9.4% of the sample.

The TCR sequence derives from a man between 50 and 69 years old who received an inactivated influenza vaccine. Donor details come from another sample of the same person, matched by shared clones. This sample comprised PBMCs from blood, obtained approximately 20 months after vaccination. The rearrangement joined TRBV20-1 to TRBJ1-2; TRBD1 fits 9 bases in the junction. The DNA reads as follows: TGCAGTGCTTACAGGACAGGGGTTGCCGGCTACACCTTC. It encodes CSAYRTGVAGYTF.